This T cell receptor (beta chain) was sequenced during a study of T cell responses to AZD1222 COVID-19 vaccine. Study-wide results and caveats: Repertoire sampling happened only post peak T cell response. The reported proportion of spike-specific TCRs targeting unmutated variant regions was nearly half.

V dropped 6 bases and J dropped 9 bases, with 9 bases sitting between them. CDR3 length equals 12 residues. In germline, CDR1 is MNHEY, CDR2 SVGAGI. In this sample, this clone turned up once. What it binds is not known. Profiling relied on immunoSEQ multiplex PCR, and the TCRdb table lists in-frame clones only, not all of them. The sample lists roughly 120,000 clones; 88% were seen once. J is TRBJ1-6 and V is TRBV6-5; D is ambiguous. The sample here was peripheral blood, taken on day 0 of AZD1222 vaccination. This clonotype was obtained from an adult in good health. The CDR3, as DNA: TGTGCCAGCAGGATGGGTGTTTCACCCCTCCACTTT. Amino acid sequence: CASRMGVSPLHF.